A selection of T cell receptor beta chains follows, all from one sample in a study of CD4+ T cells in melanoma. Clones were read by immunoSEQ multiplex PCR, and TCRdb kept only the in-frame ones, dropping some. The sample records 13,000 to 15,000 clones, approximately 88% being singletons. The sample taken for sequencing was cells from a culture (not recorded whether cultured in vitro). The origin of the receptors is a human donor with melanoma. CDR3s include the opening cysteine and the closing phenylalanine or tryptophan. D genes are given only for firm matches. Only part of the rows carry a size: once, few, many, or a class if the clone is expanded.

CDR3aa: CATRPGSGNTIYF
CDR3nt: TGTGCCACCAGACCGGGCTCTGGAAACACCATATATTTT
j_gene: TRBJ1-3
v_gene: TRBV7-9
d_gene: NA
abundance: NA

CDR3aa: CAWIAAGGLATNEKLFF
CDR3nt: TGTGCCTGGATAGCGGCAGGGGGTCTTGCAACTAATGAAAAACTGTTTTTT
j_gene: TRBJ1-4
v_gene: TRBV30
d_gene: TRBD1
abundance: NA

CDR3aa: CASSATHRAYEQYF
CDR3nt: TGTGCCAGCAGCGCTACCCACAGGGCCTACGAGCAGTACTTC
j_gene: TRBJ2-7
v_gene: TRBV6-5
d_gene: NA
abundance: NA

CDR3aa: CASSETQPSDQPQHF
CDR3nt: TGTGCCAGCAGTGAAACTCAACCATCGGATCAGCCCCAGCATTTT
j_gene: TRBJ1-5
v_gene: TRBV2
d_gene: NA
abundance: NA

CDR3aa: CASSERSPFF
CDR3nt: TGTGCCAGCAGTGAACGTTCCCCTTTCTTT
j_gene: TRBJ1-1
v_gene: TRBV6-1
d_gene: NA
abundance: once

CDR3aa: CASSYTGLAGTDTQYF
CDR3nt: TGTGCCAGCAGTTACACGGGACTAGCGGGCACAGATACGCAGTATTTT
j_gene: TRBJ2-3
v_gene: TRBV6-5
d_gene: TRBD2
abundance: NA

CDR3aa: CASLRSTVESFF
CDR3nt: TGTGCCAGCTTAAGGAGTACTGTAGAGTCTTTCTTT
j_gene: TRBJ1-1
v_gene: TRBV2
d_gene: NA
abundance: NA

CDR3aa: CASSRLGGTGSEKLFF
CDR3nt: TGCGCCAGCAGCCGACTTGGTGGGACAGGGTCCGAAAAACTGTTTTTT
j_gene: TRBJ1-4
v_gene: TRBV5-1
d_gene: TRBD1
abundance: few

CDR3aa: CASSLGDRGATGELFF
CDR3nt: TGTGCCAGCAGCTTAGGAGACAGGGGTGCCACCGGGGAGCTGTTTTTT
j_gene: TRBJ2-2
v_gene: TRBV7-3
d_gene: TRBD1
abundance: NA

CDR3aa: CASSSIYEQYF
CDR3nt: TGTGCCAGCAGCTCCATCTACGAGCAGTACTTC
j_gene: TRBJ2-7
v_gene: TRBV11-2
d_gene: NA
abundance: NA

CDR3aa: CASSISWTVRGNQPQHF
CDR3nt: TGTGCCAGTAGTATTTCGTGGACAGTGAGGGGCAATCAGCCCCAGCATTTT
j_gene: TRBJ1-5
v_gene: TRBV19
d_gene: NA
abundance: NA

CDR3aa: CAIPREVSPEGTSYEQYF
CDR3nt: TGTGCCATTCCACGCGAGGTCTCCCCGGAGGGGACCTCCTACGAGCAGTACTTC
j_gene: TRBJ2-7
v_gene: TRBV10-3
d_gene: NA
abundance: NA

CDR3aa: CASNNPTGTQYF
CDR3nt: TGCGCCAGCAACAACCCGACCGGTACGCAGTATTTT
j_gene: TRBJ2-3
v_gene: TRBV5-1
d_gene: NA
abundance: NA

CDR3aa: CASSPGSGVVGELFF
CDR3nt: TGCGCCAGCAGCCCCGGATCGGGGGTCGTCGGGGAGCTGTTTTTT
j_gene: TRBJ2-2
v_gene: TRBV5-1
d_gene: NA
abundance: NA

CDR3aa: CASSPVEDGYTF
CDR3nt: TGTGCCAGCTCACCCGTAGAGGATGGCTACACCTTC
j_gene: TRBJ1-2
v_gene: TRBV18
d_gene: NA
abundance: once

CDR3aa: CASSKKAGLAGLTDTQYF
CDR3nt: TGTGCCAGTAGTAAAAAGGCGGGACTAGCGGGCCTCACAGATACGCAGTATTTT
j_gene: TRBJ2-3
v_gene: TRBV19
d_gene: TRBD2
abundance: NA

CDR3aa: CSGLYTGSSQAFF
CDR3nt: TGCAGCGGGCTGTATACGGGTAGTTCCCAAGCTTTCTTT
j_gene: TRBJ1-1
v_gene: TRBV29-1
d_gene: NA
abundance: NA

CDR3aa: CAWGLRGGGLGTNEKLFF
CDR3nt: TGTGCCTGGGGCCTACGAGGAGGGGGCTTAGGAACTAATGAAAAACTGTTTTTT
j_gene: TRBJ1-4
v_gene: TRBV30
d_gene: TRBD1
abundance: NA

CDR3aa: CASSGTVRNQPQHF
CDR3nt: TGTGCCAGCAGCGGGACAGTCCGCAATCAGCCCCAGCATTTT
j_gene: TRBJ1-5
v_gene: TRBV28
d_gene: TRBD1
abundance: NA

CDR3aa: CASNISTLAKNIQYF
CDR3nt: TGTGCCAGCAATATATCAACCTTAGCCAAAAACATTCAGTACTTC
j_gene: TRBJ2-4
v_gene: TRBV6-6
d_gene: NA
abundance: NA

CDR3aa: CASSPVPGYEQFF
CDR3nt: TGTGCCAGCTCACCGGTCCCAGGGTATGAGCAGTTCTTC
j_gene: TRBJ2-1
v_gene: TRBV18
d_gene: NA
abundance: NA

CDR3aa: CASSDTGVSNEKLFF
CDR3nt: TGTGCCAGCAGTGACACAGGGGTTAGTAATGAAAAACTGTTTTTT
j_gene: TRBJ1-4
v_gene: TRBV6-6
d_gene: TRBD1
abundance: once

CDR3aa: CASSYMGETQYF
CDR3nt: TGTGCCAGCAGCTACATGGGGGAGACCCAGTACTTC
j_gene: TRBJ2-5
v_gene: TRBV7-9
d_gene: NA
abundance: NA

CDR3aa: CASSTSGNYNSPLHF
CDR3nt: TGTGCCAGCAGTACCTCGGGGAACTATAATTCACCCCTCCACTTT
j_gene: TRBJ1-6
v_gene: TRBV6-5
d_gene: NA
abundance: NA

CDR3aa: CAWSAGRYGYTF
CDR3nt: TGTGCCTGGAGCGCCGGGCGGTATGGCTACACCTTC
j_gene: TRBJ1-2
v_gene: TRBV30
d_gene: NA
abundance: NA

CDR3aa: CASSLGVWSSEAFF
CDR3nt: TGTGCCAGCAGCTTAGGAGTTTGGTCTTCTGAAGCTTTCTTT
j_gene: TRBJ1-1
v_gene: TRBV7-2
d_gene: NA
abundance: NA

CDR3aa: CASSKSGAGSYEKLFF
CDR3nt: TGTGCCAGCAGCAAATCCGGGGCAGGGTCATACGAAAAACTGTTTTTT
j_gene: TRBJ1-4
v_gene: TRBV7-9
d_gene: NA
abundance: NA

CDR3aa: CASSGGGGRDTQYF
CDR3nt: TGTGCCAGCTCCGGCGGGGGTGGGAGAGATACGCAGTATTTT
j_gene: TRBJ2-3
v_gene: TRBV6-4
d_gene: TRBD2
abundance: few

CDR3aa: CAWGTAGNTIYF
CDR3nt: TGTGCCTGGGGGACTGCGGGCAACACCATATATTTT
j_gene: TRBJ1-3
v_gene: TRBV30
d_gene: NA
abundance: NA

CDR3aa: CASRLGTSNYNEQFF
CDR3nt: TGTGCCAGTAGGCTAGGGACATCAAACTACAATGAGCAGTTCTTC
j_gene: TRBJ2-1
v_gene: TRBV19
d_gene: NA
abundance: once

CDR3aa: CASSVDTRNTEAFF
CDR3nt: TGTGCCAGCAGCGTAGACACCCGGAACACTGAAGCTTTCTTT
j_gene: TRBJ1-1
v_gene: TRBV9
d_gene: NA
abundance: medium-sized

CDR3aa: CASSLRTHLADTQYF
CDR3nt: TGTGCCAGCAGCCTCCGGACCCACCTTGCAGATACGCAGTATTTT
j_gene: TRBJ2-3
v_gene: TRBV5-5
d_gene: NA
abundance: NA

CDR3aa: CASSAGQGPTDTQYF
CDR3nt: TGTGCCAGCAGCGCCGGACAGGGGCCCACAGATACGCAGTATTTT
j_gene: TRBJ2-3
v_gene: TRBV9
d_gene: TRBD1
abundance: NA

CDR3aa: CASSFGDRGANEKLFF
CDR3nt: TGCGCCAGCAGCTTCGGGGACAGGGGCGCTAATGAAAAACTGTTTTTT
j_gene: TRBJ1-4
v_gene: TRBV5-1
d_gene: TRBD1
abundance: NA

CDR3aa: CASRDEWTGGYNEQFF
CDR3nt: TGCGCCAGCAGGGACGAATGGACAGGGGGCTACAATGAGCAGTTCTTC
j_gene: TRBJ2-1
v_gene: TRBV5-1
d_gene: TRBD1
abundance: NA

CDR3aa: CASSVEVDLEAFF
CDR3nt: TGTGCCAGCAGCGTAGAGGTCGACCTAGAAGCTTTCTTT
j_gene: TRBJ1-1
v_gene: TRBV9
d_gene: NA
abundance: NA

CDR3aa: CASSPRARGDEQFF
CDR3nt: TGTGCCAGCTCACCAAGGGCCAGGGGGGATGAGCAGTTCTTC
j_gene: TRBJ2-1
v_gene: TRBV18
d_gene: NA
abundance: NA

CDR3aa: CAISDQGYTEAFF
CDR3nt: TGTGCCATCAGTGATCAGGGATACACTGAAGCTTTCTTT
j_gene: TRBJ1-1
v_gene: TRBV10-3
d_gene: NA
abundance: NA

CDR3aa: CASSGWDYNEQFF
CDR3nt: TGTGCCAGCAGTGGGTGGGATTACAATGAGCAGTTCTTC
j_gene: TRBJ2-1
v_gene: TRBV2
d_gene: NA
abundance: NA

CDR3aa: CASSLAGTRGYTF
CDR3nt: TGCGCCAGCAGCTTGGCGGGGACGCGAGGCTACACCTTC
j_gene: TRBJ1-2
v_gene: TRBV5-1
d_gene: NA
abundance: NA

CDR3aa: CASSTGTGSRSPF
CDR3nt: TGTGCCAGCAGCACTGGGACAGGATCCCGCTCCCCCTTT
j_gene: TRBJ1-1
v_gene: TRBV5-6
d_gene: TRBD1
abundance: NA

CDR3aa: CASSTPASGGAQYF
CDR3nt: TGTGCCAGCAGCACCCCGGCCTCAGGGGGGGCGCAGTATTTT
j_gene: TRBJ2-3
v_gene: TRBV7-2
d_gene: NA
abundance: NA

CDR3aa: CASSQPYPGQGAGNTIYF
CDR3nt: TGTGCCAGCAGCCAACCATATCCGGGACAGGGAGCCGGAAACACCATATATTTT
j_gene: TRBJ1-3
v_gene: TRBV4-2
d_gene: TRBD1
abundance: NA

CDR3aa: CASSLGGGPDSPLHF
CDR3nt: TGCGCCAGCAGCTTGGGGGGAGGACCGGATTCACCCCTCCACTTT
j_gene: TRBJ1-6
v_gene: TRBV5-1
d_gene: NA
abundance: few